This T cell receptor beta chain appears in the sequencing data of a study of blood T cell repertoires in COVID-19. In the study overall: Samples came from the United States, Italy and Spain, spanning acute and convalescent COVID-19. T cells, B-cell-depleted T cells, or PBMCs supplied cDNA or gDNA.

The junction had 6 bases not matched to a gene; V was cut back by 3 bases and J by 4 bases. The CDR3 consists of 15 residues. Looked up from germline, CDR1 is SGDLS and CDR2 is YYNGEE. In the study's own analysis: Amplification with reference gene primers provided the estimates of nucleated cell counts. Sequencing used immunoSEQ multiplex PCR; TCRdb keeps in-frame clones, though not all of them. Clone size and V and J calls were adopted from that table, with D and trimming inferred from the DNA. The sample lists some 200,000 clones, about 89% occurring once. The origin of this receptor is a man aged 40-55 years with active or convalescent COVID-19. The chain carries TRBV9 and TRBJ2-3; 9 bases match TRBD1. Specimen: peripheral blood. The CDR3 region is CASSGIRQGADTQYF. DNA for the CDR3: TGTGCCAGCAGCGGTATAAGACAGGGGGCAGATACGCAGTATTTT.